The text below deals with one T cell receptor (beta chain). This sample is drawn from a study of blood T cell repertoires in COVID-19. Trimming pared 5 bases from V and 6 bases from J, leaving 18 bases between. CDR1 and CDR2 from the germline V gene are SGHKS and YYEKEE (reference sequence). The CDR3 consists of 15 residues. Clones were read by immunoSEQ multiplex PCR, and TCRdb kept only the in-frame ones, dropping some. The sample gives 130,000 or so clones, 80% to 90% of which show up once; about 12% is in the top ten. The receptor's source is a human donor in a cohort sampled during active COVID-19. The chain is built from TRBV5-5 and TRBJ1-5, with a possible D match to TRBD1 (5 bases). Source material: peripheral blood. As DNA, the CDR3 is TGTGCCAGCAGGGCAGGGTTGGTGGTAAGTCAGCCCCAGCATTTT. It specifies CASRAGLVVSQPQHF.